This is a list of T cell receptor beta chains from one sample in a study of T cell repertoires in ileal Crohn's disease. Data came from immunoSEQ multiplex PCR; TCRdb stores just in-frame clones and leaves some out. Found here are thousands of clones, 80% of them singletons; the top ten hold roughly 13%. Source material: ileal tissue. The receptors come from an adult with Crohn's disease. The CDR3 runs from the conserved cysteine through the conserved F or W. D genes are given only for firm matches. Some rows mark clone size as missing; the rest say once, few, many or name a class of expanded clone.

NA,TRBJ1-3,TRBV18,TRBD1,TGTGCCAGCTCGCCTAAAGACAGGGGCAACACCATATATTTT,CASSPKDRGNTIYF
once,TRBJ2-2,TRBV5-5,TRBD2,TGTGCCAGCAGCTTGGGGACTAGCGGGAAGGTCGGGGAGCTGTTTTTT,CASSLGTSGKVGELFF
NA,TRBJ2-5,TRBV4-3,NA,TGCGCCAGCAGCCAAGATTGGGCGGAGAAAGAGACCCAGTACTTC,CASSQDWAEKETQYF
NA,TRBJ2-5,TRBV19,NA,TGTGCCAGTAGTCCGGCCGGGACGGAACAAGAGACCCAGTACTTC,CASSPAGTEQETQYF
NA,TRBJ1-1,TRBV18,NA,TGTGCCAGCTCACCACAGGGAAACACTGAAGCTTTCTTT,CASSPQGNTEAFF
NA,TRBJ2-7,TRBV4-3,NA,TGCGCCAGCAGCCAAGATCAAAGGGGGGGATCCTACGAGCAGTACTTC,CASSQDQRGGSYEQYF
NA,TRBJ1-1,TRBV5-1,TRBD1,TGCGCCAGCAGCTTGGCCACCTCCACAGGGGGCGTTGAAGCTTTCTTT,CASSLATSTGGVEAFF
NA,TRBJ1-1,TRBV14,NA,TGTGCCAGCAGCCAAGGGTTTTGGCCGGGGAACACTGAGGCTTTCTTT,CASSQGFWPGNTEAFF
few,TRBJ2-1,TRBV11-3,TRBD2,TGTGCCAGCAGCTTAAGGCTAGCGGGAGATATCGATGAGCAGTTCTTC,CASSLRLAGDIDEQFF
NA,TRBJ1-2,TRBV5-4,TRBD1,TGTGCCAGCAGCTTGGGGGGACAGGGGGTGCCCTATGGCTACACCTTC,CASSLGGQGVPYGYTF
NA,TRBJ1-2,TRBV7-2,NA,TGTGCCAGCAGCTTAGGGGGACGGATACAAGCTAACTATGGCTACACCTTC,CASSLGGRIQANYGYTF
NA,TRBJ1-2,TRBV2,NA,TGTGCCAGCCCCTGGGACGGGAACTATGGCTACACCTTC,CASPWDGNYGYTF
NA,TRBJ2-7,TRBV4-2,TRBD2,TGTGCCAGCAGCACGCGTAGCGGGAGATCCTACGAGCAGTACTTC,CASSTRSGRSYEQYF
NA,TRBJ2-2,TRBV4-3,TRBD2,TGCGCCAGCCGTCTAGCGGAGAACACCGGGGAGCTGTTTTTT,CASRLAENTGELFF
once,TRBJ2-1,TRBV12-5,TRBD2,TGTGCTAGTGGTTCCCGAGGGGCTAGCGGGAACGAGCAGTTCTTC,CASGSRGASGNEQFF
NA,TRBJ1-2,TRBV6-5,NA,TGTGCCAGCAGTTACTCGATCTGGGGTGCAGATGGCTACACCTTC,CASSYSIWGADGYTF
NA,TRBJ1-4,TRBV28,NA,TGTGCCAGCAGTGGCCTTGCAACTAATGAAAAACTGTTTTTT,CASSGLATNEKLFF
NA,TRBJ2-3,TRBV7-9,NA,TGTGCCAGCAGCCTGAGCCCGACTAGCACAGATACGCAGTATTTT,CASSLSPTSTDTQYF
NA,TRBJ2-5,TRBV6-6,NA,TGTGCCAGCAGTTGGGACACCAGATCTGTGACCCAGTACTTC,CASSWDTRSVTQYF
few,TRBJ2-4,TRBV5-8,TRBD2,TGTGCCAGCAGCTTTACTAGCGGGAGTTCCAAAAACATTCAGTACTTC,CASSFTSGSSKNIQYF
NA,TRBJ2-1,TRBV29-1,NA,TGCAGCGTTTCCGGGACCGATAGCTCCTACAATGAGCAGTTCTTC,CSVSGTDSSYNEQFF
few,TRBJ1-2,TRBV28,NA,TGTGCCAGCAGTTCCCAAGGAGCTTCCTATGGCTACACCTTC,CASSSQGASYGYTF
NA,TRBJ2-5,TRBV12-5,NA,TGTGCTAGTGGTTTGAGCTGGGAGACCCAGTACTTC,CASGLSWETQYF
NA,TRBJ2-1,TRBV29-1,TRBD2,TGCAGCGTCGTTCCGGGACTAGGCCTCGATGAGCAGTTCTTC,CSVVPGLGLDEQFF
NA,TRBJ1-2,TRBV7-8,NA,TGTGCCTCGGGGCAGGGAACTAACTATGGCTACACCTTC,CASGQGTNYGYTF
NA,TRBJ1-4,TRBV30,NA,TGTGCCTGGAGTGTACGAAGGCAGTTTAATGAAAAACTGTTTTTT,CAWSVRRQFNEKLFF
medium-sized,TRBJ2-3,TRBV5-6,TRBD2,TGTGCCAGCATCGAGCTAGCGGGAGTGGCAGATACGCAGTATTTT,CASIELAGVADTQYF
NA,TRBJ1-2,TRBV7-3,NA,TGTGCCAGCAGCCCGACGACAGGCAACTATGGCTACACCTTC,CASSPTTGNYGYTF